The entry below describes one T cell receptor beta chain. Antigen unknown. Using immunoSEQ multiplex PCR, the repertoire was profiled, and TCRdb retains in-frame clones only, with some absent. The top ten clones hold 3.5% of a sample with approximately 420,000 clones, approximately 86% of them seen once. The data stem from a study of Ad26.COV2.S vaccination and SARS-CoV-2 variants. From germline, CDR1 is LGHNA and CDR2 YSLEER. The CDR3 covers 15 residues. V was shortened by 6 bases and J by 4 bases, with 13 bases between the two germline ends. Treatment meaning: 15 to 20 received Ad26.COV2.S at low or high dose, single or two shots; five or six received placebo; per-sample allocation not given. On day 63 after the first injection, vaccine and placebo recipients gave samples. Donation was by an adult aged 18-55 years who was in Boston. The study, taken as a whole, reports: Post-vaccination breadth of spike-specific CD8+ and CD4+ T cell responses was reportedly substantial.

The receptor comes from a person aged 18-65 years who received the Ad26.COV2.S COVID-19 vaccine or a placebo. The chain uses TRBV4-3 and TRBJ1-6, with D possibly TRBD1 on 5 matching bases. Sequenced here: peripheral blood, sampled in a trial of Ad26.COV2.S vaccine versus placebo. The CDR3 DNA follows: TGCGCCAGCAGTACCAGGGAATTTTATAATTCACCCCTCCACTTT. It yields the protein CASSTREFYNSPLHF.